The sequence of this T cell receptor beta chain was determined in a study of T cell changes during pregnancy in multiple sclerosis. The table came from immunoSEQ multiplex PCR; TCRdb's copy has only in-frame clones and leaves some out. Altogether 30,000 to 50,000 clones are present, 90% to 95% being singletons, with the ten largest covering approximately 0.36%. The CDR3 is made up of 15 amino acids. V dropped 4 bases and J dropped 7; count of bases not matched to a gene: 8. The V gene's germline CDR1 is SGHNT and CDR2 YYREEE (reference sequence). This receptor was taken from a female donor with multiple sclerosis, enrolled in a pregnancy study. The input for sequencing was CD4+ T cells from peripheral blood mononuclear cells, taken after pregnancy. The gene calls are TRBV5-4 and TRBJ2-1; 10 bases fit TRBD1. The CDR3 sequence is CASSRGQGVKNEQFF. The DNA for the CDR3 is TGTGCCAGCAGCCGAGGACAGGGGGTTAAAAATGAGCAGTTCTTC.